This T cell receptor (beta chain) is drawn from a study of T cells in Graves' hyperthyroidism and ophthalmopathy (dated by TCRdb to 2018 to 2020). Study-level background: Peripheral blood was collected at initial diagnosis, before any treatment. Whether ophthalmopathy could be predicted prospectively was tested in an independent validation cohort made up of 18 to 20 hyperthyroidism patients plus 17 patients who later progressed to ophthalmopathy. The roughly 94 discovery patients were randomly divided into training and test sets at a 7:3 ratio. In addition, the study compared T-cell repertoires in thyroid tissue and in blood from roughly six Graves' hyperthyroidism patients. The paper describes TCR Vbeta CDR3 sequencing of about 140 peripheral blood samples, made up of around 41 ophthalmopathy patients, approximately 73 hyperthyroidism patients and roughly 17 progressor patients. Once sampling was done, hyperthyroidism patients were given methimazole at a starting dose of 30 mg daily, whereas ophthalmopathy patients were given high-dose intravenous methylprednisolone. A discovery cohort of approximately 100 patients, roughly 40 with Graves' ophthalmopathy and about 58 with stable Graves' hyperthyroidism, was used to find distinguishing TCR V-J signatures. On the study overall, not on this receptor specifically: During validation, the model predicted progression to ophthalmopathy a median of around 6 months ahead of onset, with more than 60% sensitivity and around 73% specificity. Most expanded thyroid clonotypes (frequency above 0.001) were also detected in blood, a finding suggesting that blood repertoires may reflect thyroid immune responses. No statistical method was used to set the sample size in advance, and investigators knew the group allocation. A 13 V-J signature model separated ophthalmopathy from stable hyperthyroidism, with 87.88% sensitivity and 81.08% specificity in cross-validation and 80%/75% in testing.

Graves' hyperthyroidism was defined as stable when no progression to ophthalmopathy occurred over 18 months of follow-up. Hyperthyroidism patients were newly diagnosed, had a disease duration of under 2 months, and were aged 18 to 65 years. Exclusion was applied to patients with uncontrolled infections, other autoimmune diseases, pregnancy or lactation. Clinical symptoms, serum thyroxine and TRAb, thyroid ultrasound, and orbital computed tomography formed the basis for the diagnoses. PBMCs were separated from under 12 ml of fresh peripheral blood using Ficoll-Paque density gradient centrifugation. Total RNA was extracted with Trizol reagent, and quality was checked on an Agilent 2100 Bioanalyzer. Cut back by 2 bases and 0 bases, the V and J ends lie 16 bases apart. CDR1 and CDR2 are drawn from the germline V gene (reference sequence): GTSNPN, SVGIG. The CDR3 goes from the cysteine to the phenylalanine over 16 residues. The kept DNA is CDR3 alone, 48 bases in frame from the first base.

The TCR beta CDR3 regions were amplified from RNA transcripts. The first round of RT-PCR for the TCR CDR3 was performed with the HTBI primer set and the Qiagen OneStep RT-PCR kit. A second multiplex PCR round built the libraries, followed by size selection and purification. Sequencing of the libraries was done on an Illumina HiSeq2000 using paired-end 100 bp reads. For the original study's pipeline: SOAPnuke was used to process the raw data, removing reads that contained adapters or uncalled bases, had a mean Phred below 15, or lacked an exact match to the constant primer or identifier. COPE v1.2.5 was used to merge high-quality paired reads, and clonotypes were defined as unique nucleotide sequences. Clonotypes were aligned to IMGT TRBV, TRBD and TRBJ reference segments using MiTCR v1.1. The analysis was restricted to V-J combinations with a frequency above 0.0001, which together covered roughly 99% of the repertoires. A TCS score was defined as the ratio of F50 (clonal expansion) to E x V (chaos), with BLOSUM62-based TCRdist applied between CDR3 peptides within each V-J. Welch's t-statistics and random forest reduced 514 V-J features to fewer than 15, which were used in a naive Bayes classifier (R e1071). TCRdb cleaned the public reads at Q25 with fastp, built clones with MiXCR and kept in-frame beta chains. Rows merge per CDR3 protein into single entries with the most common DNA and genes. The V and J calls reflect TCRdb's pipeline rather than the authors' work. The table for this sample lists some 500,000 distinct CDR3 sequences; roughly an eighth of them were counted only once. 15% to 20% of the sample belongs to the ten largest clones.

This clonotype was picked up many times. Its antigen is unknown. Base-call qualities are not available, and no considerably larger clone is one nucleotide away. The specimen was blood. Recombination joined TRBV30 with TRBJ1-2; no D gene can be assigned with confidence. The sequence derives from a woman between 18 and 30 years old with Graves' hyperthyroidism. The nucleotide sequence is TGTGCCTGGAGTCCAGGATTGACCGAAGCTAACTATGGCTACACCTTC. This encodes CAWSPGLTEANYGYTF.